This TCR beta chain was captured in a study of cytomegalovirus exposure and HLA in healthy donors. Overall study findings and caveats: DRB1 had the most TCR associations and HLA-C the fewest, a later analysis found, with rates varying by HLA locus. Reported results showed that the classifier diagnosed cytomegalovirus status with high specificity and sensitivity. With later analysis, a missense DCLRE1C variant became linked to TCR beta V- and J-gene trimming.

Comments on this clone: The target antigen is unknown.

The PCR used 60 Vbeta and 13 Jbeta primers. How the authors handled the data: Some 10 million of the 75 million to 95 million unique TCR beta chains counted in a later analysis were shared. Sequenced by immunoSEQ multiplex PCR; TCRdb stores in-frame clones only, minus some. V, J and clone size derive from that table, while D and trimming were established from the DNA sequence. The sample has about 150,000 clones; over 75% are singletons. This CDR3 is 14 amino acids long. V was clipped by 6 bases and J by 6 bases; unmatched bases: 4. Germline V lookup: CDR1 SGHAT, CDR2 FQDESV (reference sequence). The sequenced material came from PBMCs. V is TRBV11-1 and J is TRBJ1-4; 10 nucleotides agree with TRBD1. The receptor's source is a man aged 25-45 years in good health. CDR3 region: CASRLTGGDEKLFF. The CDR3 nucleotides are TGTGCCAGCAGGTTGACAGGGGGCGATGAAAAACTGTTTTTT.